What follows are 27 T cell receptor beta chains derived from one specimen sequenced in a study of cytomegalovirus exposure and HLA in healthy donors. The study ran its PCR with 60 Vbeta and 13 Jbeta primers. Clones were sequenced by immunoSEQ multiplex PCR, and TCRdb holds only the in-frame ones, with some missing. The table has 120,000 or so clones, over 65% seen once; the top ten hold less than 3.5%. Sequencing was done on a sample of PBMCs. The receptors here all came from a woman aged 40-49 years in good health and CMV-seropositive.

The V call is TRBV5-5, the J call TRBJ2-3; D may be TRBD2 (6 bases). The CDR3 is 15 residues long. The germline gives CDR1 SGHKS, CDR2 YYEKEE (reference sequence). Trimming left V 1 base short and J 4 bases short, with 13 bases between. The CDR3 sequence: CASSLKGGGADTQYF. The CDR3 coding sequence is TGTGCCAGCAGCTTGAAAGGCGGAGGGGCAGATACGCAGTATTTT.

The chain joins TRBV20-1 to TRBJ2-5; D is possibly TRBD2 (5 bases). With the DNA end fitting TRBJ2-7 better, the J assignment may be wrong. The CDR3 contains 11 residues. Per germline, CDR1 DFQATT and CDR2 SNEGSKA (reference sequence). The CDR3: CSVGRTNEQYF. The CDR3 coding sequence is TGCAGTGTAGGGAGAACGAACGAGCAGTACTTC.

The genes are TRBV5-1 and TRBJ2-7; a possible D gene is TRBD1 (6 bases). CDR3 length equals 14 residues. In germline, CDR1 is SGHRS, CDR2 YFSETQ. V lost 3 bases and J 4 bases, leaving 14 bases between the germline ends. DNA for the CDR3: TGCGCCAGCAGCTCTGGCAGGGGAATTTACGAGCAGTACTTC. It encodes CASSSGRGIYEQYF.

This sequence joins TRBV5-3 and TRBJ1-5, with D possibly being TRBD1 (5 bases). TRBV5-3 is an open reading frame whose function is uncertain. The CDR3 loop spans 17 amino acids. Trimming cost V 4 bases and J 0 bases, with 17 bases left between them. The CDR3 DNA follows: TGTGCCAGAAGCCCGGGCCGGACACCCCATAGCAATCAGCCCCAGCATTTT. Translating it yields CARSPGRTPHSNQPQHF.

Only one count was recorded for this clone. The chain has TRBV2 and TRBJ1-5, with D uncertain. The length of the CDR3 is 15 residues. Trimming removed 0 bases at V and 0 bases at J, with 6 bases between. Germline V gives CDR1 SNHLY, CDR2 FYNNEI. The CDR3 bases are TGTGCCAGCAGTGAAGCCCGGGTTAGCAATCAGCCCCAGCATTTT. The encoded protein is CASSEARVSNQPQHF.

This clone has only a few counts. V is TRBV10-3 and J is TRBJ2-7, with D hard to call. Germline CDR1 ENHRY, CDR2 SYGVKD. V lost 2 bases and J 2 bases, leaving 10 bases between the germline ends. The CDR3 sequence is 14 residues long. CDR3 in amino acids: CAISENRRAYEQYF. The CDR3 coding sequence is TGTGCCATCAGTGAGAACAGAAGAGCCTACGAGCAGTACTTC.

The V gene is TRBV4-3, the J gene TRBJ2-1, with TRBD2 matching 8 bases. This CDR3 contains 17 residues. The ends lost 1 base at V and 0 bases at J; junction bases unmatched: 5. Germline values: CDR1 LGHNA, CDR2 YSLEER. The CDR3 DNA follows: TGCGCCAGCAGCCAAGTGTTAGCGGGATTCTCCTACAATGAGCAGTTCTTC. Amino acids: CASSQVLAGFSYNEQFF.

This chain connects TRBV4-1 to TRBJ1-2, with D uncertain. There are 15 residues in the CDR3. Trimming shortened V by 4 bases and J by 0 bases, and 12 bases separated the two germline ends. The germline CDR1 and CDR2 sequences are MGHRA and YSYEKL. CDR3 residues: CASSRQMGANYGYTF. The CDR3 DNA sequence: TGCGCCAGCAGCCGCCAAATGGGAGCTAACTATGGCTACACCTTC.

The chain carries TRBV19 and TRBJ2-4; weak D call: TRBD1 (6 bases). V was cut by 10 bases and J by 2 bases, with 12 bases left in between. Germline CDR1 LNHDA, CDR2 SQIVND (reference sequence). The CDR3 is made up of 13 amino acids. The CDR3 loop is CATQQGTKNIQYF. CDR3 coding DNA: TGTGCCACCCAACAGGGTACCAAAAACATTCAGTACTTC.

The chain carries TRBV6-1 and TRBJ2-7, with a tentative D call TRBD1 (5 bases). Trimming took off 8 bases at V and 2 bases at J, with 19 bases between the two ends. The CDR3 extends over 15 amino acids. Germline loops: CDR1 MNHNS, CDR2 SASEGT. In nucleotides, the CDR3 is TGTGCCAGCGGTCGTCAGGCAGGGCCCACCTACGAGCAGTACTTC. Its protein is CASGRQAGPTYEQYF.

V and J are TRBV27 and TRBJ1-6; 8 nucleotides align to TRBD1. The J segment lost 5 bases and the V segment lost 5 bases, leaving 11 bases of the junction unmatched. The CDR3 loop spans 17 amino acids. The germline V gene encodes CDR1 MNHEY and CDR2 SMNVEV (reference sequence). CDR3 DNA: TGTGCCAGCAGTAGCCGCCTGTCAGGGGGCAATAATTCACCCCTCCACTTT. It is translated as CASSSRLSGGNNSPLHF.

The chain combines TRBV5-1 with TRBJ2-7; TRBD2 aligns across 7 bases. The junction had 4 bases not matched to a gene; V was cut back by 2 bases and J by 2 bases. Germline V gives CDR1 SGHRS, CDR2 YFSETQ. This CDR3 is built from 14 residues. The CDR3 sequence: CASSLAGLTYEQYF. The CDR3 DNA reads TGCGCCAGCAGCTTAGCGGGGTTAACCTACGAGCAGTACTTC.

V is TRBV29-1 and J is TRBJ2-1; 8 bases are shared with TRBD1. The CDR3 totals 15 residues. V gave up 1 base and J gave up 9 bases; unmatched junction bases: 11. The germline V gene has CDR1 SQVTM and CDR2 ANQGSEA. The CDR3: CSVEGRDRRSGEQFF. In nucleotides, the CDR3 is TGCAGCGTTGAAGGTCGGGACAGGCGTTCGGGTGAGCAGTTCTTC.

The chain recombines TRBV29-1 with TRBJ2-1, with TRBD1 matching 7 bases. Germline CDR1 reads SQVTM; CDR2 reads ANQGSEA. The CDR3 is made up of 12 amino acids. The V gene end was trimmed by 6 bases and the J gene end by 8 bases; junction bases not matched to a gene: 7. The CDR3 coding sequence is TGCAGCGTGAGACAGGGAGTCGATGAGCAGTTCTTC. Its translation is CSVRQGVDEQFF.

V is TRBV5-4 and J is TRBJ2-7; 9 nucleotides line up with TRBD1. There are 15 residues in the CDR3. Germline V gives CDR1 SGHNT, CDR2 YYREEE (reference sequence). With 3 bases clipped from V and 4 bases from J, the junction kept 8 bases outside the gene matches. The CDR3 region is CASSSPGTGKYEQYF. The CDR3 DNA reads TGTGCCAGCAGCTCCCCCGGGACAGGGAAATACGAGCAGTACTTC.

V usage is TRBV5-1 and J usage is TRBJ1-6; 7 nucleotides match TRBD1. CDR3 length: 16 amino acids. V was clipped by 5 bases and J by 9 bases; unmatched bases: 14. The V gene's germline CDR1 is SGHRS and CDR2 YFSETQ. In nucleotides, the CDR3 is TGCGCCAGCAGAACTCAGGAGGGGGCAACTTTTTCACCCCTCCACTTT. Its protein product is CASRTQEGATFSPLHF.

V is TRBV4-1 and J is TRBJ1-1, with 7 bases lining up with TRBD1. This CDR3 region has 14 residues. CDR1 and CDR2 from the germline V gene are MGHRA and YSYEKL. J lost 5 bases, V lost 5 bases, and 8 bases had no gene match. The CDR3 DNA sequence: TGCGCCAGCAGCTCCAGACAGGGTGTTACTGAAGCTTTCTTT. Its protein product is CASSSRQGVTEAFF.

This clone was detected only once. This chain joins TRBV7-4 and TRBJ2-4; 10 bases align to TRBD1. The V gene end was trimmed by 5 bases and the J gene end by 1 base; junction bases not matched to a gene: 8. CDR1 is SGHVT and CDR2 is SQSDAQ in the germline V gene. The CDR3 extends over 17 amino acids. This chain's CDR3 is CASSPGQGQGAKNIQYF. The CDR3, as DNA: TGTGCCAGCAGCCCGGGACAGGGGCAGGGGGCCAAAAACATTCAGTACTTC.

The V gene is TRBV2, the J gene TRBJ2-5; TRBD2 agrees at 9 bases. J gave up 7 bases and V 7 bases, and 4 bases lay outside the gene matches. From germline, CDR1 is SNHLY and CDR2 FYNNEI. The CDR3 is 12 residues long. The CDR3 loop reads CASTSGEGTQYF. The CDR3 DNA reads TGTGCCAGCACTAGCGGGGAAGGGACCCAGTACTTC.

This clone was detected only a few times. The chain recombines TRBV6-1 with TRBJ1-4; possible D gene TRBD1, 5 bases. The CDR3 spans 14 residues. Germline CDR1 MNHNS, CDR2 SASEGT. V was cut by 4 bases and J by 8 bases, with 14 bases left in between. Here the CDR3 reads CASSVGQGREKLFF. In DNA form, the CDR3 reads TGTGCCAGCAGTGTAGGGCAGGGTAGGGAAAAACTGTTTTTT.

The chain has TRBV5-1 and TRBJ1-4, with unresolved D. Trimming removed 0 bases at V and 6 bases at J, with 9 bases between. The CDR3 extends over 14 amino acids. The germline V gene has CDR1 SGHRS and CDR2 YFSETQ. CDR3 in DNA: TGCGCCAGCAGCTTGGGGCAGCTAGATGAAAAACTGTTTTTT. Protein sequence: CASSLGQLDEKLFF.

This rearrangement joins TRBV5-1 to TRBJ2-5; TRBD2 aligns across 8 bases. CDR3 length: 14 amino acids. The V segment lost 7 bases and the J segment 4 bases; nucleotides outside the gene matches: 9. The germline gives CDR1 SGHRS, CDR2 YFSETQ. The CDR3 bases are TGCGCCAGCCGGGAGGGAATAGGAGCAGAGACCCAGTACTTC. Protein: CASREGIGAETQYF.

The chain uses TRBV7-8 and TRBJ1-1; D not certain. V was pared by 1 base and J by 4 bases, with 13 bases between. The CDR3 covers 15 residues. Germline assignment: CDR1 SGHVS and CDR2 FQNEAQ. The CDR3 DNA follows: TGTGCCAGCAGCTTAGTAGAGGGTGGAAGCACTGAAGCTTTCTTT. Translated: CASSLVEGGSTEAFF.

CDR3 protein: CASTLGLVSYEQYF. The CDR3 DNA sequence: TGTGCCAGCACCCTCGGACTAGTCTCCTACGAGCAGTACTTC. The gene calls are TRBV6-6 and TRBJ2-7; 7 nucleotides align to TRBD2. Germline V gives CDR1 MNHNY, CDR2 SVGAGI (reference sequence). This CDR3 has 14 residues. Germline trimming cut 7 bases from V and 0 bases from J; bases unmatched to any gene: 6.

The chain has TRBV11-2 and TRBJ2-5, with 11 positions matching TRBD2. From germline, CDR1 is SGHAT and CDR2 FQNNGV. V shed 1 base and J 4 bases; nucleotides not matched to a gene: 14. The CDR3 has 19 residues. The CDR3 is CASSLVAWGTSGGIETQYF. The CDR3 region has the DNA TGTGCCAGCAGCTTAGTAGCTTGGGGCACTAGCGGGGGAATAGAGACCCAGTACTTC.

CDR3 coding DNA: TGTGCCATCAGGCCCTTGACAGGGAGTAACACTGAAGCTTTCTTT. Its translation is CAIRPLTGSNTEAFF. The J gene is TRBJ1-1, the V gene TRBV10-3; 7 positions match TRBD1. V trimming: 6 bases; J trimming: 2 bases; junction bases outside the gene matches: 9. This CDR3 is built from 15 residues. Looked up from germline, CDR1 is ENHRY and CDR2 is SYGVKD.

V and J are TRBV9 and TRBJ1-1; the match to TRBD1 covers 9 bases. This CDR3 has 15 amino acids. J lost 5 bases, V lost 4 bases, and 9 bases had no gene match. Germline loops: CDR1 SGDLS, CDR2 YYNGEE. Here the CDR3 DNA reads TGTGCCAGCAGCCTCACAGGGGGCGCGGGGACTGAAGCTTTCTTT. Translated, it gives CASSLTGGAGTEAFF. The full variable domain, completed using reference TRBV9 and TRBJ1-1, is DSGVTQTPKHLITATGQRVTLRCSPRSGDLSVYWYQQSLDQGLQFLIQYYNGEERAKGNILERFSAQQFPDLHSELNLSSLELGDSALYFCASSLTGGAGTEAFFGQGTRLTVV.